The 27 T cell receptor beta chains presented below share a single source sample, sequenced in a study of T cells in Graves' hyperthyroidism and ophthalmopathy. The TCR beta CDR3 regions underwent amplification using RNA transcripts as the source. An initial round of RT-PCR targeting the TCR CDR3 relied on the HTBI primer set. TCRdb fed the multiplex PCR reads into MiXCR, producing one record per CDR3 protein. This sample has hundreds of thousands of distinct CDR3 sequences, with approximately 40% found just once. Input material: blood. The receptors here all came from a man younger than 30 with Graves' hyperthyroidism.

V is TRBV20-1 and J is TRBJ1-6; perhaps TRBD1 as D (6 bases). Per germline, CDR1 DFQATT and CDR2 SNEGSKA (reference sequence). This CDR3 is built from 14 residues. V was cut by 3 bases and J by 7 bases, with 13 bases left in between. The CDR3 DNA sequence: TGCAGTGCTAGGGGCTCGGGGGGCAATTCACCCCTCCACTTT. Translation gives CSARGSGGNSPLHF.

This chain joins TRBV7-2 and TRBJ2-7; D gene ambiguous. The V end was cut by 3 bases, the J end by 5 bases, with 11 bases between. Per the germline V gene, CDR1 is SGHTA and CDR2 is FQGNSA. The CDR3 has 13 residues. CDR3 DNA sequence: TGTGCCAGCAGCTTCCCTTTTCTGGACGAGCAGTACTTC. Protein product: CASSFPFLDEQYF.

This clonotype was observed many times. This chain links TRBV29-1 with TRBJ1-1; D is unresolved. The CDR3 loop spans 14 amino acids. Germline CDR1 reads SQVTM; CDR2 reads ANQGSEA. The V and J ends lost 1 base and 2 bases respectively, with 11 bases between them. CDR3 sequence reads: CSVEGQDLNTEAFF. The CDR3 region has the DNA TGCAGCGTTGAAGGGCAGGACTTAAACACTGAAGCTTTCTTT.

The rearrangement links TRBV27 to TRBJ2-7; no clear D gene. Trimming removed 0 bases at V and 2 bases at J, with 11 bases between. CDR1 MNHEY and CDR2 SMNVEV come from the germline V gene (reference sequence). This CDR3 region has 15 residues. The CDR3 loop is CASSLSGQSAYEQYF. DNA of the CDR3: TGTGCCAGCAGTTTATCCGGCCAGAGCGCCTACGAGCAGTACTTC.

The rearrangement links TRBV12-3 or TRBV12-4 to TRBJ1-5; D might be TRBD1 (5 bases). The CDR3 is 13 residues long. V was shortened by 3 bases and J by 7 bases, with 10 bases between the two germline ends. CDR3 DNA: TGTGCCAGCAGTTTCCCCGGGGGGCAGCCCCAGCATTTT. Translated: CASSFPGGQPQHF.

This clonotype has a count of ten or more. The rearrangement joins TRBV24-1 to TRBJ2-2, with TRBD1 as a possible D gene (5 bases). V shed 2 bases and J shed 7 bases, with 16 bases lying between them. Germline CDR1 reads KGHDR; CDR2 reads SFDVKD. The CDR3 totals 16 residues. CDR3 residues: CATSDSLLRQSGELFF. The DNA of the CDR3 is TGTGCCACCAGTGATTCCTTACTTAGACAGAGCGGGGAGCTGTTTTTT.

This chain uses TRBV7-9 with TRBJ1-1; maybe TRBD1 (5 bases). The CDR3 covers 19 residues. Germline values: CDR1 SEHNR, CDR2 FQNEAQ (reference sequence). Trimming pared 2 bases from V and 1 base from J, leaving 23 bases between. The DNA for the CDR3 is TGTGCCAGCAGCTTATCCGGGGGGATGCTCTCTATTGGGAACACTGAAGCTTTCTTT. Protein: CASSLSGGMLSIGNTEAFF.

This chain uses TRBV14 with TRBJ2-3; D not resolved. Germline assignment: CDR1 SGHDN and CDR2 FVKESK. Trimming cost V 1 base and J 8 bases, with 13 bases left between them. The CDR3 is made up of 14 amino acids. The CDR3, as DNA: TGTGCCAGCAGCCAAGGCACGAATAGTGGTACGCAGTATTTT. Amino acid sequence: CASSQGTNSGTQYF. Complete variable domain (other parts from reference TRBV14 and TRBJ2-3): EAGVTQFPSHSVIEKGQTVTLRCDPISGHDNLYWYRRVMGKEIKFLLHFVKESKQDESGMPNNRFLAERTGGTYSTLKVQPAELEDSGVYFCASSQGTNSGTQYFGPGTRLTVL.

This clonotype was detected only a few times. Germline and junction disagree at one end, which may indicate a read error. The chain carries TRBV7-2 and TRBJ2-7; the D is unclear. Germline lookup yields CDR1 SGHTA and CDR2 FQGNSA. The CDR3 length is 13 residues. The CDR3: CASSQGIHYEQYF. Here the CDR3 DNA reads TGCGCCAGCAGCCAAGGGATTCACTACGAGCAGTACTTC.

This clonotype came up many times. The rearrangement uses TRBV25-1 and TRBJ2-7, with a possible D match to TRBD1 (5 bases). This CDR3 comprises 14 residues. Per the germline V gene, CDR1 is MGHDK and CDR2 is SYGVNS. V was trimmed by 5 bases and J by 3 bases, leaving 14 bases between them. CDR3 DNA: TGTGCCAGCAGTTCCGACAGAGGTGGCTACGAGCAGTACTTC. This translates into CASSSDRGGYEQYF.

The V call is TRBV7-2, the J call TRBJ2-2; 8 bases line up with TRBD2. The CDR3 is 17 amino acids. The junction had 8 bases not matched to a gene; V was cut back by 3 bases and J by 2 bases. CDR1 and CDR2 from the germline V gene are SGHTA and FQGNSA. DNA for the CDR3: TGTGCCAGCAGCTTGCGGAGCGGGGGATTAAACACCGGGGAGCTGTTTTTT. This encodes CASSLRSGGLNTGELFF.

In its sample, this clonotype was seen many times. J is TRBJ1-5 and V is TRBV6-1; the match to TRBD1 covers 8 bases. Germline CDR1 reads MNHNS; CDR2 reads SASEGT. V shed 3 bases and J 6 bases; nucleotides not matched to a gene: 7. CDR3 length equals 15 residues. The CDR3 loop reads CASSEMTGVGQPQHF. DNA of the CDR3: TGTGCCAGCAGTGAGATGACAGGGGTCGGTCAGCCCCAGCATTTT.

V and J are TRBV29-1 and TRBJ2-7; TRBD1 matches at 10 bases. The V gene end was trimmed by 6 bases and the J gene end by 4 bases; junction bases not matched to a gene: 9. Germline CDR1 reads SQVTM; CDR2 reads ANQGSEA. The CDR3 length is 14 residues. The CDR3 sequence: CSVDSGTGEYEQYF. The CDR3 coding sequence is TGCAGCGTAGATTCCGGGACAGGGGAGTACGAGCAGTACTTC.

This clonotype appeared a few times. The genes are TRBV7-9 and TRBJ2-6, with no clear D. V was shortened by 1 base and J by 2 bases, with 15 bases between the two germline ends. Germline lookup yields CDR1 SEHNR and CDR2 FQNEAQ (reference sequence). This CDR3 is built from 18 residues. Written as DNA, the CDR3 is TGTGCCAGCAGCTTAGAATCCGGGTTGGGCCCTGGGGCCAACGTCCTGACTTTC. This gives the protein CASSLESGLGPGANVLTF.

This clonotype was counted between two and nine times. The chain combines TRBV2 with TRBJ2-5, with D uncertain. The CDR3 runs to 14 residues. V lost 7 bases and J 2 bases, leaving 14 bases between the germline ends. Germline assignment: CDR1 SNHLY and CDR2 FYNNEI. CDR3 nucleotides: TGTGCCAGCATCCCAATTAATACTCAAGAGACCCAGTACTTC. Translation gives CASIPINTQETQYF.

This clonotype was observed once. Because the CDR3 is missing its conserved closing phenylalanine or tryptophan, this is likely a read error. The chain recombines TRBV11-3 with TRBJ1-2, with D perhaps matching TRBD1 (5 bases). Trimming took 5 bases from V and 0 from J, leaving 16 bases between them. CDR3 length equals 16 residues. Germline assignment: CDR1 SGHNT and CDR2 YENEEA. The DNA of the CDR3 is TGTGCCAGCAGCCCTCGCGTGGGGGTCTCTAACTATGGCTACACCTAC. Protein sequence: CASSPRVGVSNYGYTY.

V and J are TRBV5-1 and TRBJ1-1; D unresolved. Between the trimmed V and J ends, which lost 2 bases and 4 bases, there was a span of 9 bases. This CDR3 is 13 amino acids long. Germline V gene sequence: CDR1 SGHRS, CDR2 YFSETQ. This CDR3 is CASSFTALTEAFF. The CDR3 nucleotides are TGCGCCAGCAGCTTCACGGCCCTCACTGAAGCTTTCTTT.

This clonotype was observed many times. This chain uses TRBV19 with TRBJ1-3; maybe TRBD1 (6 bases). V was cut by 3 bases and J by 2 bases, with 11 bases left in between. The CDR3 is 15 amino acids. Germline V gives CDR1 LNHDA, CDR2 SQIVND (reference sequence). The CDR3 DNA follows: TGTGCCAGTAGTATCGCTACAGGGACTGGAAACACCATATATTTT. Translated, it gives CASSIATGTGNTIYF.

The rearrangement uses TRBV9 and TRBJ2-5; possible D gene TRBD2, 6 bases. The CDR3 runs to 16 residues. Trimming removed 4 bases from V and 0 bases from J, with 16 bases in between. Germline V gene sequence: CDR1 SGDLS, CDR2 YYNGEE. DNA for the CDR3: TGTGCCAGCAGCACCCAGGGCGGGATGTACCAAGAGACCCAGTACTTC. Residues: CASSTQGGMYQETQYF. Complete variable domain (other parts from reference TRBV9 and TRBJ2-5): DSGVTQTPKHLITATGQRVTLRCSPRSGDLSVYWYQQSLDQGLQFLIQYYNGEERAKGNILERFSAQQFPDLHSELNLSSLELGDSALYFCASSTQGGMYQETQYFGPGTRLLVL.

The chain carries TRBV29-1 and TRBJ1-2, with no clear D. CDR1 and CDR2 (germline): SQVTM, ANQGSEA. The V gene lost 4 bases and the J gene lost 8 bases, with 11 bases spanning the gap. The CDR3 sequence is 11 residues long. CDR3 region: CSVGRADGYTF. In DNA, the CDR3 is TGCAGCGTTGGGAGGGCAGACGGCTACACCTTC.

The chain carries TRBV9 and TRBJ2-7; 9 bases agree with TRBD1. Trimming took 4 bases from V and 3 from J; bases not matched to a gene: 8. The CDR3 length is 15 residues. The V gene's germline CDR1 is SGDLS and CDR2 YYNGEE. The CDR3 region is CASSPRDRDHYEQYF. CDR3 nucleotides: TGTGCCAGCAGCCCCCGGGACAGGGATCACTACGAGCAGTACTTC.

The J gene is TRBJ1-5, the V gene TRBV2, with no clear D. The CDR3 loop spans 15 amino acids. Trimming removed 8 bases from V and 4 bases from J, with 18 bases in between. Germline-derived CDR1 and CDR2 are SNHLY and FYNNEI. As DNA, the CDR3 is TGTGCCAGCGTTGAGGTGACGGGCCAGAATCAGCCCCAGCATTTT. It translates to CASVEVTGQNQPQHF.

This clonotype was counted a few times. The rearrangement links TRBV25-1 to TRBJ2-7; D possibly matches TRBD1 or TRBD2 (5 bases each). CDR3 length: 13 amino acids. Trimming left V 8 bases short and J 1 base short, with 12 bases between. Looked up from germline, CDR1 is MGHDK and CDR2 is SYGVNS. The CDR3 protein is CASRDGNSYEQYF. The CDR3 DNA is TGTGCCAGCCGGGACGGAAATTCCTACGAGCAGTACTTC.

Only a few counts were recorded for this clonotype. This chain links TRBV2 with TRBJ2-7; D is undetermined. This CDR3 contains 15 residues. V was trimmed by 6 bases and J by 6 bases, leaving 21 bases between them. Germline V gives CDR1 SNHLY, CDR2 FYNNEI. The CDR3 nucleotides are TGTGCCAGCAGAGCCTTTTCCGGCCCCAGTAGCGAGCAGTACTTC. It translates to CASRAFSGPSSEQYF.

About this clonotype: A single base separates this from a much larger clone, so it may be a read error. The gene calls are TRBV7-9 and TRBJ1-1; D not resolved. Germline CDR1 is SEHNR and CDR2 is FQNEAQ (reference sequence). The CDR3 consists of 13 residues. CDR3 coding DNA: TGTGCTAGCAGCTCCTCCCTCCCGACTGAAGCTTTCTTT. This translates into CASSSSLPTEAFF.

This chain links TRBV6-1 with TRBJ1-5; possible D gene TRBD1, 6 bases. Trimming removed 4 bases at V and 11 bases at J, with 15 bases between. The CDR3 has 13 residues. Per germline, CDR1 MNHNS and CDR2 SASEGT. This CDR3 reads CASSGSDRQAQHF. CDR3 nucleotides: TGTGCCAGCAGTGGGTCCGACAGGCAGGCCCAGCATTTT.

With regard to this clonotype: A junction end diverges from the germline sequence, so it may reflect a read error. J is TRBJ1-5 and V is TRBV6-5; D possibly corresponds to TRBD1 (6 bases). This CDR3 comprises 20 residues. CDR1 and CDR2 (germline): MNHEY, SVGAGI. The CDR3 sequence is CAISYSIRSGAPRGNQPQHF. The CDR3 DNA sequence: TGTGCCATCAGTTACTCGATTCGTTCGGGGGCGCCCAGGGGCAATCAGCCCCAGCATTTT.